This T cell receptor (beta chain) is drawn from a study of shared clonotypes between healthy human individuals. In the study overall: Each donor had three CD4 naive, three CD4 memory, two CD8 naive and one CD8 memory plate. Regarding the study as a whole: Naive subsets, compared against memory subsets, generally had larger estimated richness values.

Germline V gene lookup returns CDR1 SGHTA and CDR2 FQGNSA. Trimming took 4 bases from V and 2 from J, leaving 12 bases between them. The CDR3 is 14 amino acids. Details on this clone: Its antigen is unknown.

Deep-level running was used for the assay. Profiling relied on immunoSEQ multiplex PCR, and the TCRdb table lists in-frame clones only, not all of them. This table has millions of clones, 93% appearing once. The chain links TRBV7-2 to TRBJ2-7; weak D call: TRBD1 (6 bases). Specimen: naive CD4+ T cells from PBMCs. The sample's subset: CD45RA+ positively selected. This receptor was identified in a man between 18 and 29 years old in good health. Some clones in this sample may be carry-over from other donors' samples. The CDR3 DNA sequence: TGTGCCAGCAGCTCCCCGGGACAAACCTACGAGCAGTACTTC. Its translation is CASSSPGQTYEQYF. The whole variable domain, remainder taken from reference TRBV7-2 and TRBJ2-7, is GAGVSQSPSNKVTEKGKDVELRCDPISGHTALYWYRQSLGQGLEFLIYFQGNSAPDKSGLPSDRFSAERTGGSVSTLTIQRTQQEDSAVYLCASSSPGQTYEQYFGPGTRLTVT.